These 26 T cell receptor beta chains were sequenced from one sample in a study of T cell repertoires in cytomegalovirus infection. Using its own MiXCR run on the reads, TCRdb lists one record per CDR3 protein. The data hold about 480,000 distinct CDR3 sequences, with roughly 34% observed a single time. Antigens of these TCRs are unknown. The sample in question was cultured PBMCs, obtained from culture after CMV antigen stimulation. Every receptor here comes from a human donor in good health (CMV status not recorded). Some clones in this sample may be carry-over from other donors' samples.

The V gene is TRBV7-2, the J gene TRBJ2-3; D unresolved. Deletions cut 4 bases from V and 2 bases from J, with 19 bases between. Germline CDR1 SGHTA, CDR2 FQGNSA. The CDR3 consists of 17 residues. The CDR3, as DNA: TGTGCCAGCAGCTCTAGGTCTGTTAGCAGAAACACAGATACGCAGTATTTT. It encodes CASSSRSVSRNTDTQYF.

A few counts support this clonotype. The chain couples TRBV7-2 to TRBJ2-7; D call uncertain. The germline gives CDR1 SGHTA, CDR2 FQGNSA. Deletions cut 2 bases from V and 3 bases from J, with 11 bases between. CDR3 length equals 14 residues. The CDR3 loop is CASSLYPRNYEQYF. The CDR3 bases are TGTGCCAGCAGCTTATATCCGCGGAACTACGAGCAGTACTTC.

This clonotype was seen a handful of times. The V gene is TRBV4-1, the J gene TRBJ1-2; tentatively, D is TRBD1 (6 bases). V shed 0 bases and J shed 4 bases, with 9 bases lying between them. The CDR3 length is 14 residues. Germline V lookup: CDR1 MGHRA, CDR2 YSYEKL. The CDR3 nucleotides are TGCGCCAGCAGCCAAGACGGGACATTCTATGGCTACACCTTC. Its translation is CASSQDGTFYGYTF.

Of note for this clonotype: This may stem from a read error, because a much larger clone lies one nucleotide away. This chain uses TRBV7-8 with TRBJ1-1; 9 bases map to TRBD1. This CDR3 is built from 15 residues. Germline V lookup: CDR1 SGHVS, CDR2 FQNEAQ. Trimming took 2 bases from V and 6 from J; bases not matched to a gene: 7. The CDR3, as DNA: TGTGCCAGCAGCTTAAGGGGACAGGGTGGCTCTGAAGCTTTCTTT. This gives the protein CASSLRGQGGSEAFF. The complete variable domain, with remaining parts taken from reference TRBV7-8 and TRBJ1-1, reads GAGVSQSPRYKVAKRGQDVALRCDPISGHVSLFWYQQALGQGPEFLTYFQNEAQLDKSGLPSDRFFAERPEGSVSTLKIQRTQQEDSAVYLCASSLRGQGGSEAFFGQGTRLTVV.

The chain links TRBV7-4 to TRBJ2-7; the match to TRBD1 covers 7 bases. This CDR3 is built from 14 residues. In germline, CDR1 is SGHVT, CDR2 SQSDAQ. V lost 5 bases, J lost 3 bases, and 7 bases stayed unmatched. The CDR3 sequence: CASSPIGTDYEQYF. The CDR3 DNA follows: TGTGCCAGCAGCCCGATCGGGACAGACTACGAGCAGTACTTC.

V gene TRBV6-5 combines with J gene TRBJ1-1; D remains ambiguous. Per germline, CDR1 MNHEY and CDR2 SVGAGI. The CDR3 sequence is 14 residues long. Trimming removed 2 bases from V and 0 bases from J, with 7 bases in between. Written as DNA, the CDR3 is TGTGCCAGCAGTTACGGTCCAGTGAACACTGAAGCTTTCTTT. Protein sequence: CASSYGPVNTEAFF.

The CDR3 protein is CASGYGTSWNEQFF. The CDR3 DNA follows: TGTGCTAGTGGTTACGGGACTAGCTGGAATGAGCAGTTCTTC. The chain uses TRBV12-5 and TRBJ2-1; 9 nucleotides align to TRBD2. Germline V CDR1 and CDR2: LGHNT, FRNRAP. With V trimmed by 4 bases and J by 7 bases, 5 bases remained unmatched. The CDR3 totals 14 residues.

This clonotype was recorded a few times. The V and J genes are TRBV6-6 and TRBJ2-6, with 10 bases matching TRBD1. The CDR3 covers 21 residues. The germline V gene has CDR1 MNHNY and CDR2 SVGAGI (reference sequence). The junction had 16 bases not matched to a gene; V was cut back by 5 bases and J by 0 bases. CDR3 sequence (DNA): TGTGCCAGCAGTACGGACAGGGGGGCGGGAGTCTTACCCTCTGGGGCCAACGTCCTGACTTTC. It specifies CASSTDRGAGVLPSGANVLTF.

This clonotype came up once. The J gene is TRBJ2-3, the V gene TRBV20-1, with 9 bases identical to TRBD2. Germline V gene lookup returns CDR1 DFQATT and CDR2 SNEGSKA (reference sequence). The CDR3 loop spans 17 amino acids. With V trimmed by 6 bases and J by 4 bases, 17 bases remained unmatched. CDR3 in amino acids: CSARGWREGTRPDTQYF. CDR3 bases: TGCAGTGCAAGGGGATGGCGGGAGGGTACAAGGCCAGATACGCAGTATTTT.

The gene calls are TRBV4-1 and TRBJ1-5, with D possibly matching TRBD1 (6 bases). In germline, CDR1 is MGHRA, CDR2 YSYEKL. The CDR3 loop spans 15 amino acids. The V end lost 4 bases, the J end lost 5 bases, and 15 bases lay between the germline ends. CDR3 bases: TGCGCCAGCAGCCGGACAGAGAGCGTGGATCAGCCCCAGCATTTT. It specifies CASSRTESVDQPQHF.

The table lists this clonotype with many counts. The chain couples TRBV19 to TRBJ1-6; possibly TRBD1 for D (5 bases). The CDR3 sequence is 15 residues long. Germline V gene data show CDR1 as LNHDA and CDR2 as SQIVND (reference sequence). V lost 7 bases, J lost 6 bases, and 16 bases lay in between. The CDR3 spells CASTGGSGANSPLHF. The CDR3 DNA follows: TGTGCCAGTACCGGAGGGAGCGGGGCTAATTCACCCCTCCACTTT.

This clonotype turned up a few times. The chain recombines TRBV19 with TRBJ1-1; possible D gene TRBD1, 6 bases. Germline CDR1 is LNHDA and CDR2 is SQIVND (reference sequence). The V end lost 1 base, the J end lost 2 bases, and 11 bases lay between the germline ends. The CDR3 runs to 15 residues. CDR3: CASSIGQGFNTEAFF. The CDR3, as DNA: TGTGCCAGTAGTATAGGGCAGGGGTTTAACACTGAAGCTTTCTTT.

This rearrangement joins TRBV20-1 to TRBJ2-1; 11 bases are shared with TRBD2. Germline V gene sequence: CDR1 DFQATT, CDR2 SNEGSKA (reference sequence). The CDR3 runs 16 residues. V lost 5 bases and J lost 2; bases outside the gene matches: 8. The CDR3: CSAEDRLAGPYNEQFF. CDR3 DNA: TGCAGTGCTGAAGATCGACTAGCGGGACCCTACAATGAGCAGTTCTTC.

This rearrangement joins TRBV7-2 to TRBJ1-5; D perhaps matches TRBD1 (6 bases). Germline CDR1 is SGHTA and CDR2 is FQGNSA. This CDR3 has 16 amino acids. V was trimmed by 3 bases and J by 4 bases, leaving 16 bases between them. DNA of the CDR3: TGTGCCAGCAGCTTGGGTGTCCAGGGGCAAAATCAGCCCCAGCATTTT. The encoded protein is CASSLGVQGQNQPQHF.

This clonotype was counted only a few times. The chain recombines TRBV4-1 with TRBJ2-1; the match to TRBD2 covers 12 bases. Trimming removed 2 bases from V and 8 bases from J; junction bases left unmatched: 10. The CDR3 totals 17 residues. Germline V CDR1 and CDR2: MGHRA, YSYEKL. CDR3 amino acids: CASSQLTGTSGSYEQFF. Here the CDR3 DNA reads TGCGCCAGCAGCCAATTAACCGGGACTAGCGGGTCCTATGAGCAGTTCTTC.

The CDR3: CASSPAVAVNGYTF. Here the CDR3 DNA reads TGTGCCAGCAGCCCCGCGGTGGCCGTTAATGGCTACACCTTC. The chain is built from TRBV7-9 and TRBJ1-2; D remains unclear. CDR3 length equals 14 residues. Germline CDR1 reads SEHNR; CDR2 reads FQNEAQ (reference sequence). The V end was cut by 5 bases, the J end by 6 bases, with 16 bases between.

This clonotype has more than one count but fewer than ten. The rearrangement joins TRBV4-3 to TRBJ2-5; 12 positions match TRBD2. This CDR3 spans 18 amino acids. V dropped 0 bases and J dropped 4; count of bases not matched to a gene: 9. Germline-derived CDR1 and CDR2 are LGHNA and YSLEER. CDR3 DNA sequence: TGCGCCAGCAGCCAAGACTCAATAAGGACTAGCGGGGTAGAGACCCAGTACTTC. Amino acids: CASSQDSIRTSGVETQYF.

V is TRBV7-2 and J is TRBJ1-3, with no clear D. The germline V gene has CDR1 SGHTA and CDR2 FQGNSA. The CDR3 length is 15 residues. Deletions cut 8 bases from V and 0 bases from J, with 14 bases between. CDR3 DNA: TGTGCCAGCGCTGAAGTTGCTACCTCTGGAAACACCATATATTTT. This translates into CASAEVATSGNTIYF.

The chain carries TRBV6-2 or TRBV6-3 and TRBJ2-3; D gene unclear. The CDR3 has 11 residues. Per the germline V gene, CDR1 is MNHEY and CDR2 is SVGEGT. V gave up 0 bases and J gave up 10 bases, with 5 bases separating them. The CDR3 DNA reads as TGTGCCAGCAGTTACTCTATGGCGCAGTATTTT. Its translation is CASSYSMAQYF.

The chain carries TRBV7-2 and TRBJ2-5; D may be TRBD1 or TRBD2 (5 bases each). Trimming cost V 0 bases and J 5 bases, with 19 bases left between them. There are 17 residues in the CDR3. CDR1 is SGHTA, CDR2 FQGNSA, per germline. Here the CDR3 reads CASSLAGTDNKWETQYF. In nucleotides, the CDR3 is TGTGCCAGCAGCTTAGCCGGGACCGATAACAAATGGGAGACCCAGTACTTC.

The genes are TRBV25-1 and TRBJ1-2; D is undetermined. The V end lost 6 bases, the J end lost 8 bases, and 22 bases lay between the germline ends. This CDR3 has 15 residues. Germline values: CDR1 MGHDK, CDR2 SYGVNS. CDR3 region: CASSELRSEGWGYTF. The CDR3, as DNA: TGTGCCAGCAGCGAACTAAGAAGTGAGGGATGGGGCTACACCTTC.

V gene TRBV20-1 combines with J gene TRBJ2-3; 9 nucleotides line up with TRBD2. Germline lookup yields CDR1 DFQATT and CDR2 SNEGSKA (reference sequence). This CDR3 is 12 amino acids long. J was trimmed by 7 bases and V by 1 base; bases with no gene match: 0. CDR3 coding DNA: TGCAGTGCTAGAGCTAGCGGGAATACGCAGTATTTT. It codes for CSARASGNTQYF.

V gene TRBV7-9 combines with J gene TRBJ1-6; D perhaps matches TRBD1 (5 bases). The CDR3 runs to 14 residues. CDR1 and CDR2 (germline): SEHNR, FQNEAQ (reference sequence). The V gene lost 1 base and the J gene lost 10 bases, with 11 bases spanning the gap. This CDR3 reads CASSLVAGGSPLHF. As DNA, the CDR3 is TGTGCCAGCAGCTTAGTGGCCGGGGGATCACCCCTCCACTTT.

V gene TRBV5-1 combines with J gene TRBJ2-5; 10 bases match TRBD1. V lost 0 bases and J lost 3; bases outside the gene matches: 5. Germline CDR1 and CDR2: SGHRS and YFSETQ. CDR3 length: 16 amino acids. The CDR3 here is CASSLAPGQGKETQYF. CDR3 DNA: TGCGCCAGCAGCTTGGCCCCGGGACAGGGGAAAGAGACCCAGTACTTC.

This clonotype was recorded a few times. The CDR3 sequence is CASSENSGSTGELFF. In DNA form, the CDR3 reads TGTGCCAGCAGTGAAAATAGCGGGAGTACCGGGGAGCTGTTTTTT. The rearrangement uses TRBV6-1 and TRBJ2-2, with 9 bases matching TRBD2. Unmatched junction bases numbered 3, after V lost 2 bases and J lost 5 bases. The germline V gene has CDR1 MNHNS and CDR2 SASEGT. This CDR3 contains 15 residues.

The table lists this clonotype with a few counts. This chain uses TRBV7-2 with TRBJ2-4; weak D call: TRBD1 (6 bases). Trimming removed 5 bases from V and 7 bases from J, with 15 bases in between. CDR1 is SGHTA, CDR2 FQGNSA, per germline. The CDR3 covers 14 residues. The CDR3 protein is CASSPHRDNNIQYF. Written as DNA, the CDR3 is TGTGCCAGCAGCCCTCACCGGGACAACAACATTCAGTACTTC.